Below, one T cell receptor (beta chain) is given with its context. Its antigen is currently unknown. TCRdb re-called the 5' RACE reads with MiXCR, one entry per CDR3 protein. The table lists about 84,000 distinct CDR3 sequences, 11% to 15% of them singletons. This sample is drawn from a study of T-cell memory formation after mild COVID-19. At the level of the study: Largely donor-specific TCR clusters were found. Study conclusions and caveats: Clones that shrank (day 15 to 85) were balanced CD4/CD8, whereas later expanders leaned CD4+.

With 0 bases removed from V and 7 bases from J, the gap between germline ends came to 7 bases. This CDR3 is 13 amino acids long. CDR1 is MGHRA, CDR2 YSYEKL, per germline. V is TRBV4-1 and J is TRBJ2-1; D is unclear. The sequencing sample was made of PBMCs or a T cell subset sorted from them (not recorded which). The clonotype originates from an adult woman who had mild COVID-19 (a few samples of this study predate the infection). Cell type and time point are not known. The CDR3 loop reads CASSQELVNEQFF. The CDR3, as DNA: TGCGCCAGCAGCCAAGAGTTAGTGAATGAGCAGTTCTTC.